These 2 T cell receptor beta chains were all obtained from the same sample, sequenced in a study of OX40 agonist ivuxolimab in advanced cancers. Profiling relied on immunoSEQ multiplex PCR, and the TCRdb table lists in-frame clones only, not all of them. The table shows more than 50,000 clones, with around 84% occurring only once. The sequencing used CD4+ or CD8+ T cells sorted from blood, collected in a trial of the OX40 agonist ivuxolimab. The receptor source for this set is an adult with an advanced solid tumor such as melanoma, head and neck, liver or kidney cancer.

This chain joins TRBV2 and TRBJ1-3, with unresolved D. This CDR3 comprises 16 residues. Trimming pared 4 bases from V and 0 bases from J, leaving 13 bases between. Germline V lookup: CDR1 SNHLY, CDR2 FYNNEI. In DNA form, the CDR3 reads TGTGCCAGCAGTGTGGGAAGTAGAGTCTCTGGAAACACCATATATTTT. Its translation: CASSVGSRVSGNTIYF.

V gene TRBV2 combines with J gene TRBJ2-2, with 13 bases identical to TRBD2. This CDR3 is 17 amino acids long. The J segment lost 4 bases and the V segment lost 11 bases, leaving 13 bases of the junction unmatched. Germline values: CDR1 SNHLY, CDR2 FYNNEI. The CDR3 DNA reads as TGTGCCGGAACTAGCGGGGGGGCCCTAAGTGGCACCGGGGAGCTGTTTTTT. It translates to CAGTSGGALSGTGELFF.